A selection of T cell receptor beta chains follows, all from one sample in a study of T cell responses to AZD1222 COVID-19 vaccine. Profiling relied on immunoSEQ multiplex PCR, and the TCRdb table lists in-frame clones only, not all of them. The sample contains approximately 150,000 clones, more than 80% of which appear only once. This specimen consisted of peripheral blood, obtained 28 days after the second dose of the MenACWY control vaccine. The receptors here all came from an adult who received the MenACWY meningococcal vaccine as a control. The CDR3 runs from the conserved cysteine through the conserved F or W. The D gene is left open where the match is weak. Clone sizes are given selectively: once, few, many, or a class where the clone is expanded.

clone_size: NA; v_call: TRBV6-5; j_call: TRBJ2-7; d_call: NA; cdr3_nt: TGTGCCAGCAAAGCCATGGATTACGAGCAGTACTTC; cdr3_aa: CASKAMDYEQYF
clone_size: NA; v_call: TRBV9; j_call: TRBJ1-1; d_call: TRBD1; cdr3_nt: TGTGCCAGCAGCAAGATCAGGACAGGGGGGATGAACACTGAAGCTTTCTTT; cdr3_aa: CASSKIRTGGMNTEAFF
clone_size: NA; v_call: TRBV3-1/TRBV3-2; j_call: TRBJ1-1; d_call: NA; cdr3_nt: TGTGCCAGCAGCCAAGATAGGGCTGCGAGGTCTGAAGCTTTCTTT; cdr3_aa: CASSQDRAARSEAFF
clone_size: NA; v_call: TRBV28; j_call: TRBJ2-3; d_call: NA; cdr3_nt: TGTGCCAGCAGTAGCGACAGCACAGATACGCAGTATTTT; cdr3_aa: CASSSDSTDTQYF
clone_size: NA; v_call: TRBV12-3/TRBV12-4; j_call: TRBJ2-1; d_call: TRBD2; cdr3_nt: TGTGCCAGCAGTTTGGCCGGGAGGGGGCAGTTCTTC; cdr3_aa: CASSLAGRGQFF
clone_size: NA; v_call: TRBV19; j_call: TRBJ2-7; d_call: NA; cdr3_nt: TGTGCCAGCAGTAGTGGGAGCGCAGCCGAGCAGTACTTC; cdr3_aa: CASSSGSAAEQYF
clone_size: NA; v_call: TRBV28; j_call: TRBJ2-3; d_call: NA; cdr3_nt: TGTGCCAGCAGCTCCCCGGGGACTACGCAGTATTTT; cdr3_aa: CASSSPGTTQYF
clone_size: NA; v_call: TRBV14; j_call: TRBJ1-2; d_call: NA; cdr3_nt: TGTGCCAGCAGCGCCTTGGGAGATATGATAGGGCTCTATGGCTACACCTTC; cdr3_aa: CASSALGDMIGLYGYTF
clone_size: NA; v_call: TRBV11-2; j_call: TRBJ2-5; d_call: TRBD2; cdr3_nt: TGTGCCAGCAGCACCCGGACTAGTCTAGAAGAGACCCAGTACTTC; cdr3_aa: CASSTRTSLEETQYF
clone_size: NA; v_call: TRBV5-1; j_call: TRBJ2-1; d_call: NA; cdr3_nt: TGCGCCAGCAGCTTGTCTGGCGGGGCCTCCTACAATGAGCAGTTCTTC; cdr3_aa: CASSLSGGASYNEQFF
clone_size: NA; v_call: TRBV29-1; j_call: TRBJ1-2; d_call: TRBD1; cdr3_nt: TGCAGCGTTGAGAGGGACAGTCATAACTATGGCTACACCTTC; cdr3_aa: CSVERDSHNYGYTF
clone_size: NA; v_call: TRBV7-8; j_call: TRBJ1-1; d_call: NA; cdr3_nt: TGTGCCAGCAGCTTTCAGGAAAAGGGGGACACTGAAGCTTTCTTT; cdr3_aa: CASSFQEKGDTEAFF
clone_size: NA; v_call: TRBV14; j_call: TRBJ1-1; d_call: TRBD1; cdr3_nt: TGTGCCAGCAGCCAATTGACAGGGGGGATTGAAGCTTTCTTT; cdr3_aa: CASSQLTGGIEAFF
clone_size: NA; v_call: TRBV15; j_call: TRBJ2-4; d_call: NA; cdr3_nt: TGTGCCACCAGCAGAGAGGCTGGGATAGCCAAAAACATTCAGTACTTC; cdr3_aa: CATSREAGIAKNIQYF
clone_size: NA; v_call: TRBV7-8; j_call: TRBJ1-5; d_call: TRBD1; cdr3_nt: TGTGCCAGCAGCCCGGTGGGGACAGGGGTTTCGCAGCCCCAGCATTTT; cdr3_aa: CASSPVGTGVSQPQHF
clone_size: NA; v_call: TRBV9; j_call: TRBJ1-1; d_call: NA; cdr3_nt: TGTGCCAGCAGCCCGGCGGTGAACACTGAAGCTTTCTTT; cdr3_aa: CASSPAVNTEAFF
clone_size: NA; v_call: TRBV27; j_call: TRBJ1-5; d_call: NA; cdr3_nt: TGTGCCAGCACCGGAACCGGGTGGGACAATCAGCCCCAGCATTTT; cdr3_aa: CASTGTGWDNQPQHF
clone_size: NA; v_call: TRBV7-2; j_call: TRBJ2-6; d_call: NA; cdr3_nt: TGTGCCAGCAGCTTAGCGCAAGGGGCTCCTGGGGCCAACGTCCTGACTTTC; cdr3_aa: CASSLAQGAPGANVLTF
clone_size: once; v_call: TRBV9; j_call: TRBJ1-2; d_call: NA; cdr3_nt: TGTGCCAGCAGCGTAGTTACGGACCTCATCACAGGCTACACCTTC; cdr3_aa: CASSVVTDLITGYTF
clone_size: NA; v_call: TRBV19; j_call: TRBJ2-5; d_call: NA; cdr3_nt: TGTGCCAGTAGTATAGGGGACGGCCAAGAGACCCAGTACTTC; cdr3_aa: CASSIGDGQETQYF
clone_size: once; v_call: TRBV11-2; j_call: TRBJ2-3; d_call: TRBD2; cdr3_nt: TGTGCCAGCAGCTTAGATAGCGGGAGGGCCCTGGGCTCCACAGATACGCAGTATTTT; cdr3_aa: CASSLDSGRALGSTDTQYF
clone_size: few; v_call: TRBV24-1; j_call: TRBJ2-2; d_call: TRBD2; cdr3_nt: TGTGCCACCAGTGTAGCGGGGACCCGAAACACCGGGGAGCTGTTTTTT; cdr3_aa: CATSVAGTRNTGELFF
clone_size: once; v_call: TRBV9; j_call: TRBJ1-2; d_call: TRBD1; cdr3_nt: TGTGCCAGCAGCGTGGGGGACAGCCCCCGTGGCTATGGCTACACCTTC; cdr3_aa: CASSVGDSPRGYGYTF